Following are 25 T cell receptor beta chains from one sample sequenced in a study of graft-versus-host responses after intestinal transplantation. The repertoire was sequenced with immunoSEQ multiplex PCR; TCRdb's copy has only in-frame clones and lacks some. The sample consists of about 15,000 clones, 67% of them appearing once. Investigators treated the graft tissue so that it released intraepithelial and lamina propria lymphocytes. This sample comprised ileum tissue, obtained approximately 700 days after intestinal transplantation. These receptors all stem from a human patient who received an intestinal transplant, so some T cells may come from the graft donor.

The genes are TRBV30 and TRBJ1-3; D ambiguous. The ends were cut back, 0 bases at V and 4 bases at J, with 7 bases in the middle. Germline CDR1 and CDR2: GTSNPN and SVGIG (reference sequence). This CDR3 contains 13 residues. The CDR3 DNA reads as TGTGCCTGGAGTGTAAGCAAGGGAAACACCATATATTTT. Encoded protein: CAWSVSKGNTIYF.

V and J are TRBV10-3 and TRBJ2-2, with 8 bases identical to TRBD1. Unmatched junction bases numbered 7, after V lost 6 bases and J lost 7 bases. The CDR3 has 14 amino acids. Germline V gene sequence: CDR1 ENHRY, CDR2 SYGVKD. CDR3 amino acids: CAISADRDIGELFF. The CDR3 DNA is TGTGCCATCAGCGCGGACAGGGATATCGGGGAGCTGTTTTTT.

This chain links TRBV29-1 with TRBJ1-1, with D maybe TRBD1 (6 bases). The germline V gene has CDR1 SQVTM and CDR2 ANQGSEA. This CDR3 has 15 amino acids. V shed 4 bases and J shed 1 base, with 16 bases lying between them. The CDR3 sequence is CSVAPEGRGNTEAFF. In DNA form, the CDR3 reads TGCAGCGTTGCCCCGGAAGGCAGGGGGAACACTGAAGCTTTCTTT. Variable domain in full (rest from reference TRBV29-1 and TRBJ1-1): SAVISQKPSRDICQRGTSLTIQCQVDSQVTMMFWYRQQPGQSLTLIATANQGSEATYESGFVIDKFPISRPNLTFSTLTVSNMSPEDSSIYLCSVAPEGRGNTEAFFGQGTRLTVV.

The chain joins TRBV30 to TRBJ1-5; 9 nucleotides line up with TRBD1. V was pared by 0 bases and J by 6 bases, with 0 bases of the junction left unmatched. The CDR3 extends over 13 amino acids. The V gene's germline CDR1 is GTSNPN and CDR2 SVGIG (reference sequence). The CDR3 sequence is CAWSVGQGQPQHF. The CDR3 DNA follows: TGTGCCTGGAGTGTGGGACAGGGTCAGCCCCAGCATTTT.

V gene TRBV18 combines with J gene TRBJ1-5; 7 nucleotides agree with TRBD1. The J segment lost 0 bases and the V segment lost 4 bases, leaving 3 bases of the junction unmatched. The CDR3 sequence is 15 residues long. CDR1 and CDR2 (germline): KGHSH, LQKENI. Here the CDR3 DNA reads TGTGCCAGCTCACGACAGGGAGGTAGCAATCAGCCCCAGCATTTT. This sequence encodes CASSRQGGSNQPQHF.

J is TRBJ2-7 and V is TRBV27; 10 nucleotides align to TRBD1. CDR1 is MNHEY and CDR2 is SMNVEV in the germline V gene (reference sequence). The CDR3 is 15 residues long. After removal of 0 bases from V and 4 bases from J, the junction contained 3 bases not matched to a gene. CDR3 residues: CASSLSGQGKYEQYF. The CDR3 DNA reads TGTGCCAGCAGTTTATCGGGACAGGGGAAGTACGAGCAGTACTTC.

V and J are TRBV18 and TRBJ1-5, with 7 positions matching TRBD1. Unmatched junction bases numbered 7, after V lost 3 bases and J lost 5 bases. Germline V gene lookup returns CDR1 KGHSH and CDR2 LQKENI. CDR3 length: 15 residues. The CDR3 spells CASSPYQGGDQPQHF. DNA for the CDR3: TGTGCCAGCTCACCTTACCAGGGGGGCGATCAGCCCCAGCATTTT.

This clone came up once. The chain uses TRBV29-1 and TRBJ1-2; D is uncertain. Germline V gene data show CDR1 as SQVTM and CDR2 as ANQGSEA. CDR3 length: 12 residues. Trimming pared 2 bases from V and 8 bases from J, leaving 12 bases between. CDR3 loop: CSVELRVQGYTF. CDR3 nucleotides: TGCAGCGTTGAACTGAGGGTCCAGGGCTACACCTTC.

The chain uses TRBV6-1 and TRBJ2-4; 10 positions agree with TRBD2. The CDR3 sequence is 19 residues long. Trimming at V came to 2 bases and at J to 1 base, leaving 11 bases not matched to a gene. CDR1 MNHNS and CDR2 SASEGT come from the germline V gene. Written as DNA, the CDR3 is TGTGCCAGCAGTGAAAACCAGCGGGGGGGAACCTTTGCCAAAAACATTCAGTACTTC. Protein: CASSENQRGGTFAKNIQYF.

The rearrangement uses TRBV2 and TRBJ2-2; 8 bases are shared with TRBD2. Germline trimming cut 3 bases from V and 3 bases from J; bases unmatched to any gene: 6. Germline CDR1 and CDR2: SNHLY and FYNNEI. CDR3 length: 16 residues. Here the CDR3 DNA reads TGTGCCAGCAGTGATGGTCTAGCGGGTTACACCGGGGAGCTGTTTTTT. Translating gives CASSDGLAGYTGELFF. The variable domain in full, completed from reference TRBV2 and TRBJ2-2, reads EPEVTQTPSHQVTQMGQEVILRCVPISNHLYFYWYRQILGQKVEFLVSFYNNEISEKSEIFDDQFSVERPDGSNFTLKIRSTKLEDSAMYFCASSDGLAGYTGELFFGEGSRLTVL.

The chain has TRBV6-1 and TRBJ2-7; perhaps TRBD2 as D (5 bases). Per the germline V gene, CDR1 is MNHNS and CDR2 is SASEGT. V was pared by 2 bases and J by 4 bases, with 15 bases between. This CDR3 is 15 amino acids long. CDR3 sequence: CASSESSGSAYEQYF. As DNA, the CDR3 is TGTGCCAGCAGTGAATCTTCGGGGTCGGCTTACGAGCAGTACTTC.

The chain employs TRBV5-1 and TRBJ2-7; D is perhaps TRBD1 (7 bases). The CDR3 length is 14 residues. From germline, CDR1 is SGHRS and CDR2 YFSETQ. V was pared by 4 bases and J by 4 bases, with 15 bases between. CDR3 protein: CASSPRQGGYEQYF. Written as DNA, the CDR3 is TGCGCCAGCAGCCCTCGACAGGGAGGTTACGAGCAGTACTTC.

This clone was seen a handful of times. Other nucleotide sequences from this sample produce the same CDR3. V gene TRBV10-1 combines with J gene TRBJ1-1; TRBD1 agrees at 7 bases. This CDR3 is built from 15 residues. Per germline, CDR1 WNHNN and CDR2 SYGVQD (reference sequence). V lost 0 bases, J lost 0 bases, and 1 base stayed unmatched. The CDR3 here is CASSESRGMNTEAFF. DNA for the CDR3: TGCGCCAGCAGTGAGTCCAGGGGGATGAACACTGAAGCTTTCTTT.

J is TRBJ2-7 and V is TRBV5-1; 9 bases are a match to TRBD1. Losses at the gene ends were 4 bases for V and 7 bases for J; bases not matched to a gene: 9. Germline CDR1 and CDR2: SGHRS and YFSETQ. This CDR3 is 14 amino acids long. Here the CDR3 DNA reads TGCGCCAGCAGCCCTGACGGGACAGGGTGGGAGCAGTACTTC. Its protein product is CASSPDGTGWEQYF.

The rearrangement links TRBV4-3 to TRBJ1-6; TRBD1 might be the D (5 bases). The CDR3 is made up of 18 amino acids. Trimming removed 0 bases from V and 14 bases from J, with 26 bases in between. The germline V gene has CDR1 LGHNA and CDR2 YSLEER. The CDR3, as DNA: TGCGCCAGCAGCCAAGAGGCCCCTAGGGGAACCCCCAGTCTAACCCTCCACTTT. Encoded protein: CASSQEAPRGTPSLTLHF.

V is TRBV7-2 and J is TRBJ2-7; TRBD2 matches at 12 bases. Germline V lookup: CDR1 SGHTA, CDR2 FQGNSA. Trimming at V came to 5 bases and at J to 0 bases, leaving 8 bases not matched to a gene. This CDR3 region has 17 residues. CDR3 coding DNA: TGTGCCAGCAGCACCAGGACTAGCGGGGCTAGCTCCTACGAGCAGTACTTC. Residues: CASSTRTSGASSYEQYF.

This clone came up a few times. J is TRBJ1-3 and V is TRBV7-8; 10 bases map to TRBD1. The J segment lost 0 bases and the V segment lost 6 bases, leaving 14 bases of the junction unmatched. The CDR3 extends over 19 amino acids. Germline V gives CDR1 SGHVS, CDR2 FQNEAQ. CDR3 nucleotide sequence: TGTGCCAGCAGATCGGGACAGGGGTCCCCCTCGAGCTCTGGAAACACCATATATTTT. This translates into CASRSGQGSPSSSGNTIYF.

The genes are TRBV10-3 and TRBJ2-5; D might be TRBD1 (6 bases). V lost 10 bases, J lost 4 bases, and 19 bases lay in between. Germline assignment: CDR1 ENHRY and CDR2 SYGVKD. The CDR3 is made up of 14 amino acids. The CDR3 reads CATGPGRGPETQYF. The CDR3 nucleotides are TGTGCCACCGGCCCGGGCAGGGGTCCAGAGACCCAGTACTTC.

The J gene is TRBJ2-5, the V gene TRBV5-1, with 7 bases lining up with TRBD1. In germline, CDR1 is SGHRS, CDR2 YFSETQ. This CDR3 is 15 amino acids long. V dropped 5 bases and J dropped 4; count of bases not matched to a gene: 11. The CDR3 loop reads CASRGSTGKGETQYF. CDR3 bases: TGCGCCAGCAGGGGGTCGACAGGGAAGGGAGAGACCCAGTACTTC.

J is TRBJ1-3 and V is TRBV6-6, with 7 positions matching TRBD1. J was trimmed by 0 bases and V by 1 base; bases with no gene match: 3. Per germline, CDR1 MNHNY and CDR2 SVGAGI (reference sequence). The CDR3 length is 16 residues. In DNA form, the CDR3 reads TGTGCCAGCAGTTACTTCGACAGGGACTCTGGAAACACCATATATTTT. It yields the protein CASSYFDRDSGNTIYF.

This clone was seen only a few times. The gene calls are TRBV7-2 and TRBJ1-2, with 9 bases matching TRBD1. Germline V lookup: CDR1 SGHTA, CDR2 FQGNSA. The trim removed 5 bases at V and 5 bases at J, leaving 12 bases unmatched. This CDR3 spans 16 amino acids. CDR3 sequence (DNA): TGTGCCAGCAGCCCGGGGGCGGACAGGGGTATTTATGGCTACACCTTC. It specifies CASSPGADRGIYGYTF.

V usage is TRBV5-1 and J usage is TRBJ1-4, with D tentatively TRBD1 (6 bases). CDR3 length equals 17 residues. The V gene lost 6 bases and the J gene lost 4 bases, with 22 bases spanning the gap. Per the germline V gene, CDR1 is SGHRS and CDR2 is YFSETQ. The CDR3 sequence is CASIRTDDRPFNEKLFF. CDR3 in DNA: TGCGCCAGCATCCGGACAGACGATAGGCCCTTTAATGAAAAACTGTTTTTT. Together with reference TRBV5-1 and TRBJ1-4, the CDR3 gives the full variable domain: KAGVTQTPRYLIKTRGQQVTLSCSPISGHRSVSWYQQTPGQGLQFLFEYFSETQRNKGNFPGRFSGRQFSNSRSEMNVSTLELGDSALYLCASIRTDDRPFNEKLFFGSGTQLSVL.

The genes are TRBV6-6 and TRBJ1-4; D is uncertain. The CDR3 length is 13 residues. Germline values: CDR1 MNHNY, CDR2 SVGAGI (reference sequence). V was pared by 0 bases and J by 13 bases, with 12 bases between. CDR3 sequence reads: CASSYSEVGGLFF. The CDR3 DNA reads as TGTGCCAGCAGTTACTCCGAGGTCGGCGGACTGTTTTTT.

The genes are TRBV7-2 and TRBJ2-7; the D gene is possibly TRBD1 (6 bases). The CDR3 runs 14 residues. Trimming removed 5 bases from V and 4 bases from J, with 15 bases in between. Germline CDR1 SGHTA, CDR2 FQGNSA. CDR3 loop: CASSLVTGYYEQYF. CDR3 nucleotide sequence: TGTGCCAGCAGCCTAGTCACAGGGTATTACGAGCAGTACTTC.

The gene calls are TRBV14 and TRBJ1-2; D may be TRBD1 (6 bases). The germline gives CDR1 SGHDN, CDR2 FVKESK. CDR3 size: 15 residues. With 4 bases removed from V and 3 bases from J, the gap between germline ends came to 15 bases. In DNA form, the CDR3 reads TGTGCCAGCAGCCCTCTGGACAGAGAGGACTATGGCTACACCTTC. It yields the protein CASSPLDREDYGYTF.